The 32 T cell receptor beta chains given below trace back to one sample, sequenced in a study of control samples from healthy donors and cancer patients. Profiled with immunoSEQ multiplex PCR; TCRdb holds only in-frame clones, not every one. The sample contains 60,000 to 75,000 clones, around 90% of which appear only once. The specimen sequenced was PBMCs. Every receptor here comes from a man between 60 and 75 years old with colorectal cancer.

On this clone: The sample carries other DNA sequences with the same CDR3. This chain uses TRBV6-6 with TRBJ2-3; D call uncertain. The germline V gene has CDR1 MNHNY and CDR2 SVGAGI (reference sequence). This CDR3 has 15 amino acids. Between the trimmed V and J ends, which lost 2 bases and 0 bases, there was a span of 9 bases. The CDR3 spells CASSYTEPSTDTQYF. The DNA for the CDR3 is TGTGCCAGCAGTTACACGGAACCGAGCACAGATACGCAGTATTTT.

The chain carries TRBV29-1 and TRBJ1-2; D may be TRBD1 (6 bases). CDR3 length equals 14 residues. Germline assignment: CDR1 SQVTM and CDR2 ANQGSEA. In DNA, the CDR3 is TGCAGTGTCTACGACAGGTCCCTTTTCTATGGCTACACCTTC. Amino acid sequence: CSVYDRSLFYGYTF.

The J gene is TRBJ1-1, the V gene TRBV6-5, with D perhaps TRBD1 (5 bases). The V end lost 6 bases, the J end lost 4 bases, and 15 bases lay between the germline ends. This CDR3 has 14 residues. The germline gives CDR1 MNHEY, CDR2 SVGAGI. CDR3 coding DNA: TGTGCCAGCAGGCCATCGGGCGGGGGCACTGAAGCTTTCTTT. This encodes CASRPSGGGTEAFF.

The gene calls are TRBV3-1 (or the pseudogene TRBV3-2) and TRBJ2-7; 8 nucleotides match TRBD1. The CDR3 is 13 amino acids. The V gene end was trimmed by 1 base and the J gene end by 4 bases; junction bases not matched to a gene: 0. In germline, CDR1 is LGHDT, CDR2 YNNKEL (reference sequence). CDR3 amino acids: CASSQGDRYEQYF. Here the CDR3 DNA reads TGTGCCAGCAGCCAAGGGGACAGGTACGAGCAGTACTTC.

The rearrangement links TRBV7-2 to TRBJ2-3; 8 nucleotides agree with TRBD2. Germline V gives CDR1 SGHTA, CDR2 FQGNSA. With V trimmed by 0 bases and J by 5 bases, 4 bases remained unmatched. This CDR3 region has 15 residues. CDR3 loop: CASSLAGGALDTQYF. The CDR3 DNA reads as TGTGCCAGCAGCTTAGCCGGGGGGGCGTTAGATACGCAGTATTTT.

The chain carries TRBV12-3 or TRBV12-4 and TRBJ1-1; no clear D. V gave up 6 bases and J gave up 2 bases, with 10 bases separating them. CDR3 length: 13 amino acids. The CDR3, as DNA: TGTGCCAGCAGCCCTCGGGGAAACACTGAAGCTTTCTTT. Its protein product is CASSPRGNTEAFF.

The rearrangement links TRBV5-1 to TRBJ1-2; TRBD1 is a possible D gene (6 bases). The V end lost 6 bases, the J end lost 4 bases, and 22 bases lay between the germline ends. There are 16 residues in the CDR3. Per germline, CDR1 SGHRS and CDR2 YFSETQ. This CDR3 is CASTIAPGQSGYGYTF. The CDR3 nucleotides are TGCGCCAGCACTATAGCACCAGGACAGTCCGGCTATGGCTACACCTTC.

The chain uses TRBV9 and TRBJ2-1; TRBD2 is a possible D gene (7 bases). Germline CDR1 and CDR2: SGDLS and YYNGEE. This CDR3 contains 16 residues. The ends were cut back, 4 bases at V and 3 bases at J, with 17 bases in the middle. CDR3 amino acids: CASSPVGGAGYNEQFF. For the CDR3, the DNA is TGTGCCAGCAGCCCAGTAGGGGGGGCGGGCTACAATGAGCAGTTCTTC.

This chain links TRBV7-2 with TRBJ1-1, with D possibly TRBD1 on 6 matching bases. Trimming pared 2 bases from V and 3 bases from J, leaving 13 bases between. Looked up from germline, CDR1 is SGHTA and CDR2 is FQGNSA. The CDR3 runs 15 residues. Here the CDR3 reads CASSLSQGGHTEAFF. The CDR3 DNA reads as TGTGCCAGCAGCTTAAGTCAAGGGGGACACACTGAAGCTTTCTTT.

The rearrangement uses TRBV5-6 and TRBJ2-5, with a weak D call TRBD2 (7 bases). The CDR3 covers 15 residues. The V end lost 1 base, the J end lost 5 bases, and 15 bases lay between the germline ends. Germline V gene data show CDR1 as SGHDT and CDR2 as YYEEEE. The CDR3 loop reads CASSLTGRAVETQYF. For the CDR3, the DNA is TGTGCCAGCAGCTTGACAGGGAGGGCGGTGGAGACCCAGTACTTC.

The chain has TRBV5-1 and TRBJ2-3; 7 bases match TRBD1. This CDR3 has 14 residues. CDR1 is SGHRS, CDR2 YFSETQ, per germline. V trimming: 4 bases; J trimming: 4 bases; junction bases outside the gene matches: 6. DNA of the CDR3: TGCGCCAGCAGCCCGGCTACAGGGGCAGATACGCAGTATTTT. This gives the protein CASSPATGADTQYF.

The V and J genes are TRBV6-2 or TRBV6-3 and TRBJ1-5; weak D call: TRBD1 (5 bases). This CDR3 spans 16 amino acids. The V end was cut by 2 bases, the J end by 2 bases, with 13 bases between. The germline V gene encodes CDR1 MNHEY and CDR2 SVGEGT. The CDR3 nucleotides are TGTGCCAGCAGTTACGGGGGGTACTCGGGCAATCAGCCCCAGCATTTT. This gives the protein CASSYGGYSGNQPQHF.

V usage is TRBV6-5 and J usage is TRBJ2-5, with D hard to call. The germline V and J ends were trimmed by 2 bases and 4 bases, with 8 bases remaining between them. Germline values: CDR1 MNHEY, CDR2 SVGAGI. The CDR3 length is 13 residues. The CDR3 loop reads CASSYGGGETQYF. The CDR3 bases are TGTGCCAGCAGTTACGGTGGTGGAGAGACCCAGTACTTC.

The chain combines TRBV27 with TRBJ1-2, with D tentatively TRBD1 (6 bases). Germline V gives CDR1 MNHEY, CDR2 SMNVEV (reference sequence). The CDR3 extends over 13 amino acids. V was trimmed by 4 bases and J by 2 bases, leaving 8 bases between them. The CDR3 sequence is CASSYGQNYGYTF. The CDR3 bases are TGTGCCAGCAGTTACGGACAGAACTATGGCTACACCTTC.

This clone turned up a few times. The rearrangement joins TRBV7-9 to TRBJ1-1, with no clear D. Deletions cut 3 bases from V and 3 bases from J, with 5 bases between. Germline V gives CDR1 SEHNR, CDR2 FQNEAQ (reference sequence). This CDR3 region has 12 residues. CDR3 coding DNA: TGTGCCAGCAGCTTTGAGTACACTGAAGCTTTCTTT. Amino acid sequence: CASSFEYTEAFF.

The V and J genes are TRBV2 and TRBJ2-7, with TRBD2 matching over 14 bases. Germline assignment: CDR1 SNHLY and CDR2 FYNNEI. V shed 6 bases and J 4 bases; nucleotides not matched to a gene: 8. The CDR3 has 16 amino acids. The CDR3 coding sequence is TGTGCCAGCAGACATCCGACTAGCGGGGGGGCATACGAGCAGTACTTC. Translating gives CASRHPTSGGAYEQYF.

The chain employs TRBV11-2 and TRBJ2-2; the D gene is possibly TRBD1 (6 bases). CDR1 and CDR2 from the germline V gene are SGHAT and FQNNGV. This CDR3 spans 17 amino acids. Trimming cost V 5 bases and J 8 bases, with 24 bases left between them. The CDR3, as DNA: TGTGCCAGCAGCCGTTCGGCCACCGGGACAAGACGTGGGGAGCTGTTTTTT. The encoded protein is CASSRSATGTRRGELFF.

The chain links TRBV9 to TRBJ2-2, with D uncertain. The V gene lost 0 bases and the J gene lost 2 bases, with 11 bases spanning the gap. Germline V gene sequence: CDR1 SGDLS, CDR2 YYNGEE. The CDR3 contains 16 residues. CDR3 protein: CASSVVAGANTGELFF. For the CDR3, the DNA is TGTGCCAGCAGCGTAGTTGCAGGCGCCAACACCGGGGAGCTGTTTTTT.

This chain links TRBV2 with TRBJ2-3; weak D call: TRBD2 (5 bases). The CDR3 is 15 amino acids. CDR1 SNHLY and CDR2 FYNNEI come from the germline V gene. Trimming left V 6 bases short and J 1 base short, with 14 bases between. CDR3 protein: CASSRGSLGTDTQYF. DNA of the CDR3: TGTGCCAGCAGCCGGGGAAGCCTTGGCACAGATACGCAGTATTTT.

This rearrangement joins TRBV7-3 to TRBJ1-1; 8 bases line up with TRBD1. The CDR3 extends over 15 amino acids. The ends lost 1 base at V and 1 base at J; junction bases unmatched: 2. Germline CDR1 reads SGHTA; CDR2 reads FQGTGA. The CDR3 nucleotides read TGTGCCAGCAGCTTAAAAGGACAGGGGAACACTGAAGCTTTCTTT. Protein product: CASSLKGQGNTEAFF.

This clone occurred a few times. This rearrangement joins TRBV11-2 to TRBJ1-1, with TRBD1 matching 9 bases. Germline V lookup: CDR1 SGHAT, CDR2 FQNNGV. Trimming at V came to 5 bases and at J to 0 bases, leaving 7 bases not matched to a gene. CDR3 length: 16 amino acids. The CDR3 DNA follows: TGTGCCAGCAGCACCCACAGGGGGCCTATGAACACTGAAGCTTTCTTT. Translated: CASSTHRGPMNTEAFF. The complete variable domain, with remaining parts taken from reference TRBV11-2 and TRBJ1-1, reads EAGVAQSPRYKIIEKRQSVAFWCNPISGHATLYWYQQILGQGPKLLIQFQNNGVVDDSQLPKDRFSAERLKGVDSTLKIQPAKLEDSAVYLCASSTHRGPMNTEAFFGQGTRLTVV.

This clone showed up just a few times. This rearrangement joins TRBV19 to TRBJ2-7; 7 nucleotides agree with TRBD1. Germline loops: CDR1 LNHDA, CDR2 SQIVND (reference sequence). The CDR3 is 18 residues long. V shed 3 bases and J 2 bases; nucleotides not matched to a gene: 16. The CDR3 here is CASSILHPARGQTYEQYF. The CDR3 region has the DNA TGTGCCAGTAGTATCCTCCACCCAGCGAGGGGGCAAACCTACGAGCAGTACTTC.

The chain employs TRBV2 and TRBJ2-5; TRBD2 matches at 11 bases. This CDR3 contains 14 residues. Trimming cost V 6 bases and J 2 bases; bases outside gene matches: 2. Per germline, CDR1 SNHLY and CDR2 FYNNEI. CDR3 sequence: CASRGTSGQETQYF. CDR3 in DNA: TGTGCCAGCAGGGGGACTAGCGGTCAAGAGACCCAGTACTTC.

This rearrangement joins TRBV9 to TRBJ1-6, with D possibly matching TRBD1 (6 bases). V lost 3 bases, J lost 9 bases, and 22 bases lay in between. The CDR3 extends over 17 amino acids. The germline CDR1 and CDR2 sequences are SGDLS and YYNGEE. CDR3 bases: TGTGCCAGCAGCGAGGGGGAGAGGGGACTTGCCTCTTCACCCCTCCACTTT. It is translated as CASSEGERGLASSPLHF.

The chain carries TRBV27 and TRBJ2-1, with TRBD1 matching over 7 bases. V shed 8 bases, J shed 2 bases, and the junction held 6 bases outside the gene matches. The CDR3 consists of 14 residues. Germline-derived CDR1 and CDR2 are MNHEY and SMNVEV (reference sequence). CDR3 residues: CASGPGTAYNEQFF. The CDR3 region has the DNA TGTGCCAGCGGACCCGGGACAGCCTACAATGAGCAGTTCTTC.

The chain recombines TRBV29-1 with TRBJ2-7, with D unresolved. Germline-derived CDR1 and CDR2 are SQVTM and ANQGSEA. There are 13 residues in the CDR3. Trimming cost V 2 bases and J 0 bases, with 8 bases left between them. The CDR3 region is CSVELPGSYEQYF. The CDR3 region has the DNA TGCAGCGTTGAATTGCCCGGCTCCTACGAGCAGTACTTC.

This clone was seen a single time. The chain is built from TRBV5-1 and TRBJ1-2, with TRBD1 matching over 8 bases. The CDR3 is 13 residues long. Per germline, CDR1 SGHRS and CDR2 YFSETQ. The J segment lost 6 bases and the V segment lost 7 bases, leaving 8 bases of the junction unmatched. The DNA of the CDR3 is TGCGCCAGCTCGACAGGGGAGTTTGATGGCTACACCTTC. Translation: CASSTGEFDGYTF.

This chain links TRBV29-1 with TRBJ1-1; D possibly corresponds to TRBD1 (6 bases). Germline assignment: CDR1 SQVTM and CDR2 ANQGSEA. The V and J ends lost 7 bases and 4 bases respectively, with 16 bases between them. The length of the CDR3 is 13 residues. Here the CDR3 DNA reads TGCAGCGCCAAAACAGGGACCGGCACTGAAGCTTTCTTT. This encodes CSAKTGTGTEAFF.

V is TRBV7-9 and J is TRBJ2-7; TRBD1 matches 8 bases. Germline V gives CDR1 SEHNR, CDR2 FQNEAQ (reference sequence). The V segment lost 5 bases and the J segment 3 bases; nucleotides outside the gene matches: 3. This CDR3 region has 13 residues. For the CDR3, the DNA is TGTGCCAGCAGCCCAACAGGGGGCTACGAGCAGTACTTC. This gives the protein CASSPTGGYEQYF.

The rearrangement links TRBV24-1 to TRBJ2-1; D might be TRBD2 (5 bases). This CDR3 spans 16 amino acids. Germline V CDR1 and CDR2: KGHDR, SFDVKD. V was clipped by 4 bases and J by 0 bases, with 12 bases between them. As DNA, the CDR3 is TGTGCCACCAGTGAGGTGAGCGGTAGCTCCTACAATGAGCAGTTCTTC. Translated, it gives CATSEVSGSSYNEQFF.

The V and J genes are TRBV28 and TRBJ1-2, with 9 bases identical to TRBD1. Looked up from germline, CDR1 is MDHEN and CDR2 is SYDVKM. There are 13 residues in the CDR3. V shed 6 bases, J shed 7 bases, and the junction held 6 bases outside the gene matches. The CDR3 DNA sequence: TGTGCCAGCAGACCCGGGACAGGGTTTGGCTACACCTTC. This encodes CASRPGTGFGYTF.

The chain uses TRBV2 and TRBJ2-1; no firm D call. V lost 6 bases and J lost 9, with 12 bases in between. Germline loops: CDR1 SNHLY, CDR2 FYNNEI. This CDR3 is built from 12 residues. The CDR3 sequence is CASSPRMFEQFF. The CDR3 DNA is TGTGCCAGCAGCCCGCGGATGTTTGAGCAGTTCTTC.